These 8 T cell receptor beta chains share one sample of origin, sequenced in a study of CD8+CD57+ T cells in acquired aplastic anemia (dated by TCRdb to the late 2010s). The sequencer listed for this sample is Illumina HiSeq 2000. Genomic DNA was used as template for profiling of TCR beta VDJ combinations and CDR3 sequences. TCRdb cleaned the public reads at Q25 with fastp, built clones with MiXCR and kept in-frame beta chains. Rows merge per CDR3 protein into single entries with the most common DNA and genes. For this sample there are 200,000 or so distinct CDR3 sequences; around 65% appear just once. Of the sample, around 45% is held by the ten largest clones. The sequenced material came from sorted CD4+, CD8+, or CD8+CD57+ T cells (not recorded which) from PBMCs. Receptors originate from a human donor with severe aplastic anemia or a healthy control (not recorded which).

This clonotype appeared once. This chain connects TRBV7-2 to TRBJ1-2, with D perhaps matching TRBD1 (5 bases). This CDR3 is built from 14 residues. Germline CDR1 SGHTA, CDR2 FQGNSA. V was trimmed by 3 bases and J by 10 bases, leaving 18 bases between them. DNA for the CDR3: TGTGCCAGCAGCTTTCTGGGACGCCACGTTCCCTACACCTTC. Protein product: CASSFLGRHVPYTF. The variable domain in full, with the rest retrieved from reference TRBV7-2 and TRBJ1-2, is GAGVSQSPSNKVTEKGKDVELRCDPISGHTALYWYRQSLGQGLEFLIYFQGNSAPDKSGLPSDRFSAERTGGSVSTLTIQRTQQEDSAVYLCASSFLGRHVPYTFGSGTRLTVV.

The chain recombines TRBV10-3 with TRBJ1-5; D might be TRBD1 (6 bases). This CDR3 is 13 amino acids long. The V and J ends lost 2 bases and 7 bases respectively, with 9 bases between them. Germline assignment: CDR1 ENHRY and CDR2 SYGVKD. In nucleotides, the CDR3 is TGTGCCATCAGTGAGCCAGGGGTCCAGCCCCAGCATTTT. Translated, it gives CAISEPGVQPQHF.

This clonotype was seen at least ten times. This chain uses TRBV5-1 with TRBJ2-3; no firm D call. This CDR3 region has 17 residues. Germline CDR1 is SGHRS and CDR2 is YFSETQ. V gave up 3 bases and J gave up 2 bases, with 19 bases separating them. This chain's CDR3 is CASSSTGLHQFTDTQYF. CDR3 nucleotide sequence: TGCGCCAGCAGCTCAACCGGGTTGCACCAATTCACAGATACGCAGTATTTT. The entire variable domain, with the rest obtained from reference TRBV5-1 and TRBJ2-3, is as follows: KAGVTQTPRYLIKTRGQQVTLSCSPISGHRSVSWYQQTPGQGLQFLFEYFSETQRNKGNFPGRFSGRQFSNSRSEMNVSTLELGDSALYLCASSSTGLHQFTDTQYFGPGTRLTVL.

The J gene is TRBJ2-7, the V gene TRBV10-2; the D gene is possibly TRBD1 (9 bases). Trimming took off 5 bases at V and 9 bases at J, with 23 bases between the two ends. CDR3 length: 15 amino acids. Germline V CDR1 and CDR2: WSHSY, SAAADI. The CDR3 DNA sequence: TGCGCCAGCAGTTCGGGAGGGGACAGGGAGGCTTGGCAGTACTTC. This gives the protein CASSSGGDREAWQYF.

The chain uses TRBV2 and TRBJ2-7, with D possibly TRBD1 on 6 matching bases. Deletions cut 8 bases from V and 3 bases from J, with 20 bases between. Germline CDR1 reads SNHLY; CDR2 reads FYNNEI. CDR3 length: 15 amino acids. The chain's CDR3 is CASGGRGTEHYEQYF. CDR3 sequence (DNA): TGTGCCAGCGGGGGCAGAGGGACGGAGCACTACGAGCAGTACTTC.

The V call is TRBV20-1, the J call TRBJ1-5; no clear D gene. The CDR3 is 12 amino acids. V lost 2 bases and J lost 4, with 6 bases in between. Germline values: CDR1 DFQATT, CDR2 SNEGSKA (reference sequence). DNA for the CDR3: TGCAGTGCTAGATCCCCGAATCAGCCCCAGCATTTT. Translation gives CSARSPNQPQHF.

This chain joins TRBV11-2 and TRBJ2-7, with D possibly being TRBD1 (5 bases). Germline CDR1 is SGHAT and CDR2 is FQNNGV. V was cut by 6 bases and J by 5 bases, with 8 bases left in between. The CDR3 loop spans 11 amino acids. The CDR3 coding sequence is TGTGCCAGCAGTGCCAGGGACGAGCAGTACTTC. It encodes CASSARDEQYF.

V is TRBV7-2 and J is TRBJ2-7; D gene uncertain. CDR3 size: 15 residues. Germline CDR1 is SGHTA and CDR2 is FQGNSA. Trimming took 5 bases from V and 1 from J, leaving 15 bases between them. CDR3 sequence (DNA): TGTGCCAGCAGCCATAGACAAGCCGTGTCCTACGAGCAGTACTTC. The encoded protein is CASSHRQAVSYEQYF. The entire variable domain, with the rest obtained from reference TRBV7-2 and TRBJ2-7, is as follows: GAGVSQSPSNKVTEKGKDVELRCDPISGHTALYWYRQSLGQGLEFLIYFQGNSAPDKSGLPSDRFSAERTGGSVSTLTIQRTQQEDSAVYLCASSHRQAVSYEQYFGPGTRLTVT.